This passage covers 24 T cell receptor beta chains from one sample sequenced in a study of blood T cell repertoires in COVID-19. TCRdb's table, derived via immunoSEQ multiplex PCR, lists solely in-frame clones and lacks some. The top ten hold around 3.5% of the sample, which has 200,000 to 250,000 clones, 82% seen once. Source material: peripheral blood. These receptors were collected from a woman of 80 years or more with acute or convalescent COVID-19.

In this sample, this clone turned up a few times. The CDR3: CASSLEPGAGGNTIYF. CDR3 in DNA: TGTGCCAGCAGCTTAGAGCCAGGGGCTGGAGGAAACACCATATATTTT. The chain uses TRBV7-3 and TRBJ1-3; a possible D gene is TRBD1 (6 bases). Germline V gives CDR1 SGHTA, CDR2 FQGTGA. The CDR3 consists of 16 residues. V lost 2 bases to trimming and J lost 4 bases, with 15 bases between them.

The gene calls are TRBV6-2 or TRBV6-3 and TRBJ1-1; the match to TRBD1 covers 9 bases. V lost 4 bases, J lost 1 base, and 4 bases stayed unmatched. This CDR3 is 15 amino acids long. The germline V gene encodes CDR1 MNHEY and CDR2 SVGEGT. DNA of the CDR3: TGTGCCAGCAGTTCTCAGGACAGGGGGAACACTGAAGCTTTCTTT. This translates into CASSSQDRGNTEAFF.

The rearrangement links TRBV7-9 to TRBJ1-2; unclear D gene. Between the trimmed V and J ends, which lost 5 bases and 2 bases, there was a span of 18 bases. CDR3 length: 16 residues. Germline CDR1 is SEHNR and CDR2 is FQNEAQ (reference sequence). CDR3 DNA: TGTGCCAGCAGCCCCCCGTTGGTCGGGTCCAACTATGGCTACACCTTC. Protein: CASSPPLVGSNYGYTF.

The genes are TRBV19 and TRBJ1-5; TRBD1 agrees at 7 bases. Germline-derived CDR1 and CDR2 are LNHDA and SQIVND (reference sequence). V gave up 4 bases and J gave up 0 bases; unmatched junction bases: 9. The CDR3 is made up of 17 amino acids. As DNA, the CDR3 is TGTGCCAGTAGTAATACCCCCGGGACAGCTAGCAATCAGCCCCAGCATTTT. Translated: CASSNTPGTASNQPQHF.

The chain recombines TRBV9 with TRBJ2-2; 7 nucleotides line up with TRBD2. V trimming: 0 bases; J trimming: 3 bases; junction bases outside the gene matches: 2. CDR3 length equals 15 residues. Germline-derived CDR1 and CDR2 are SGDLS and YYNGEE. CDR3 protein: CASSVGGGYTGELFF. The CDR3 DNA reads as TGTGCCAGCAGCGTAGGGGGAGGGTACACCGGGGAGCTGTTTTTT.

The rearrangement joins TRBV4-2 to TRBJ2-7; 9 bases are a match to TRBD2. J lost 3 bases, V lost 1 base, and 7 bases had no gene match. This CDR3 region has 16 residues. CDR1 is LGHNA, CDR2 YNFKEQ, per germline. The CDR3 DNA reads TGTGCCAGCAGCCAAGTTCTGACTAGCGGTCTCTACGAGCAGTACTTC. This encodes CASSQVLTSGLYEQYF.

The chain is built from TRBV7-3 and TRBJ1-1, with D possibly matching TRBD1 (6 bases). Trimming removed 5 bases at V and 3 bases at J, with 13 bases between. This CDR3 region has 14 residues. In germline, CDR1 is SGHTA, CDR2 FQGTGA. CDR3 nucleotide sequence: TGTGCCAGCAGCCCAAATGGACAGTACACTGAAGCTTTCTTT. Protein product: CASSPNGQYTEAFF.

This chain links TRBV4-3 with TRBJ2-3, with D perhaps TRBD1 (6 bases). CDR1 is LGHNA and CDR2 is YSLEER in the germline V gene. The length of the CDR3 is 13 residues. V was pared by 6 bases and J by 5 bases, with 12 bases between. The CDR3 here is CASRQGYGDTQYF. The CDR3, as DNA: TGCGCCAGCAGACAGGGTTACGGAGATACGCAGTATTTT.

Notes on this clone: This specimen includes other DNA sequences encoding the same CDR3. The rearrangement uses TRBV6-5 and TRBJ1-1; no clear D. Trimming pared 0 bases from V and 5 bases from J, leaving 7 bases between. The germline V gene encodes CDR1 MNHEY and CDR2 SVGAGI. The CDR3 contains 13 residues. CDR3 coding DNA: TGTGCCAGCAGTTACTCACGAGGTACTGAAGCTTTCTTT. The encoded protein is CASSYSRGTEAFF.

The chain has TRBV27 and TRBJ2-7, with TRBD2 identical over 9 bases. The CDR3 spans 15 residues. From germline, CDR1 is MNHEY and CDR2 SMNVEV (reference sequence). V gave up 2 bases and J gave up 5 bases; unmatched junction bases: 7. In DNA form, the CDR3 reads TGTGCCAGCAGTTTAGGTAGCGGGGGTTCCCACGAGCAGTACTTC. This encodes CASSLGSGGSHEQYF.

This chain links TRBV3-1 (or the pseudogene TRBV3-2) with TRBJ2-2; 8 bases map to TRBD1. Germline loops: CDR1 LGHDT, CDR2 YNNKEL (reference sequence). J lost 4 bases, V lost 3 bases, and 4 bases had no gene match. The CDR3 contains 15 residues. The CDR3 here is CASSQDRATTGELFF. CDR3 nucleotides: TGTGCCAGCAGCCAGGACAGGGCGACCACCGGGGAGCTGTTTTTT.

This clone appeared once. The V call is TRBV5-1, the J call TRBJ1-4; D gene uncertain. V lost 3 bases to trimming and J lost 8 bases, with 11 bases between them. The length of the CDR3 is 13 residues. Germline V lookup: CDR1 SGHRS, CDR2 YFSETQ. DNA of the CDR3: TGCGCCAGCAGCTCCCCTCAGGCGGAAAAACTGTTTTTT. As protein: CASSSPQAEKLFF.

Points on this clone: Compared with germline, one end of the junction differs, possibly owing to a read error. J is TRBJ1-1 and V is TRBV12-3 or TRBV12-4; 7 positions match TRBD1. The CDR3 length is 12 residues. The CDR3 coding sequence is TGTGCCAGCAGGCCGGGACAGAGACGGGTTGACTGG. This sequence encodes CASRPGQRRVDW.

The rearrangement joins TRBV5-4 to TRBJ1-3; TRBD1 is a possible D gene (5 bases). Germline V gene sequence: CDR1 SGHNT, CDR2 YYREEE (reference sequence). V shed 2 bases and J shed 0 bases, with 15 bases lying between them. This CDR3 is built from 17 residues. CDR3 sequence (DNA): TGTGCCAGCAGCTTCGCAACAGGTTTAAGCTCTGGAAACACCATATATTTT. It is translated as CASSFATGLSSGNTIYF.

CDR3 bases: TGTGCCAGTAGTAGGGGACAGGGACTCGCTGAAGCTTTCTTT. It translates to CASSRGQGLAEAFF. The chain employs TRBV19 and TRBJ1-1; TRBD1 aligns across 9 bases. Germline assignment: CDR1 LNHDA and CDR2 SQIVND (reference sequence). The CDR3 sequence is 14 residues long. V shed 4 bases, J shed 6 bases, and the junction held 6 bases outside the gene matches.

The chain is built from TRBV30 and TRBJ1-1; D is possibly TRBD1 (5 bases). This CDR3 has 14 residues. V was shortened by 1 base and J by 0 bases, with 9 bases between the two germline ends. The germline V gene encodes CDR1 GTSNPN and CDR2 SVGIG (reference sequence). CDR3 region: CAWSEGIVNTEAFF. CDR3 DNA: TGTGCCTGGAGTGAGGGGATTGTGAACACTGAAGCTTTCTTT. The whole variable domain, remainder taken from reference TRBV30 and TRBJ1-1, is SQTIHQWPATLVQPVGSPLSLECTVEGTSNPNLYWYRQAAGRGLQLLFYSVGIGQISSEVPQNLSASRPQDRQFILSSKKLLLSDSGFYLCAWSEGIVNTEAFFGQGTRLTVV.

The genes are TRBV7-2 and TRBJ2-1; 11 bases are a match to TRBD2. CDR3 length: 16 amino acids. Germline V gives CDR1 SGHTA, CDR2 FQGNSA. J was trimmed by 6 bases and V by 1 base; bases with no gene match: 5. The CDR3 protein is CASSLVAGGFANEQFF. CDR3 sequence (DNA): TGTGCCAGCAGCTTAGTAGCGGGGGGGTTCGCCAATGAGCAGTTCTTC. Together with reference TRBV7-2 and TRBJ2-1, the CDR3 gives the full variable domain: GAGVSQSPSNKVTEKGKDVELRCDPISGHTALYWYRQSLGQGLEFLIYFQGNSAPDKSGLPSDRFSAERTGGSVSTLTIQRTQQEDSAVYLCASSLVAGGFANEQFFGPGTRLTVL.

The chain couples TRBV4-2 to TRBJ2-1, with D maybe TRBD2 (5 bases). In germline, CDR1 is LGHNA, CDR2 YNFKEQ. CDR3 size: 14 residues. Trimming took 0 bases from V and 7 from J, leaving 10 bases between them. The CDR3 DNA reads TGTGCCAGCAGCCAAGATTCCGGCGGGAATGAGCAGTTCTTC. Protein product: CASSQDSGGNEQFF.

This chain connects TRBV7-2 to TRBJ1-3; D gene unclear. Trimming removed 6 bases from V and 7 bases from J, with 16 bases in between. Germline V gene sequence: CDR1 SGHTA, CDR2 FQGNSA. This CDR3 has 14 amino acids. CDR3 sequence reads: CASSPGVVWNTIYF. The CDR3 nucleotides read TGTGCCAGCAGTCCCGGGGTCGTCTGGAACACCATATATTTT.

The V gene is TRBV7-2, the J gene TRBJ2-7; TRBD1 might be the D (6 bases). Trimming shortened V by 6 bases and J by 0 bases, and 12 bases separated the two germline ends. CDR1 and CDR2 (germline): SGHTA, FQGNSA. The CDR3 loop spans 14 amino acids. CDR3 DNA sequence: TGTGCCAGCAGAGGACAGCCTAGCTCCTACGAGCAGTACTTC. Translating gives CASRGQPSSYEQYF.

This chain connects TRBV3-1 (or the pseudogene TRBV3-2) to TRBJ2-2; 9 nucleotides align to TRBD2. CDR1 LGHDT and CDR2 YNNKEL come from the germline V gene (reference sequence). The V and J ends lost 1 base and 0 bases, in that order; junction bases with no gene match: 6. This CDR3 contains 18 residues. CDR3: CASSQVPSGAPNTGELFF. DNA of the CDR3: TGTGCCAGCAGCCAAGTCCCTAGCGGGGCCCCGAACACCGGGGAGCTGTTTTTT.

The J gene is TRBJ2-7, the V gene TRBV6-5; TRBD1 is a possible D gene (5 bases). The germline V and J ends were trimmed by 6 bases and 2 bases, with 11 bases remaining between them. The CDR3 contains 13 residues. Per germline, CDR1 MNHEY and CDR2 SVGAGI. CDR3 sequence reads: CASRGRITYEQYF. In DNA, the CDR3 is TGTGCCAGCAGGGGGCGAATCACCTACGAGCAGTACTTC.

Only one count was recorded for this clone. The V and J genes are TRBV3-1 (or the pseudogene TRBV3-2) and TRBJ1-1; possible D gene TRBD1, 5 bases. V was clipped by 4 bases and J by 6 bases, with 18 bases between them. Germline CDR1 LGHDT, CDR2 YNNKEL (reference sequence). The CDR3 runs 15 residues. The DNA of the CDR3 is TGTGCCAGCAGCCGACGAAGACAGATGGTCCCTGAAGCTTTCTTT. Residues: CASSRRRQMVPEAFF.

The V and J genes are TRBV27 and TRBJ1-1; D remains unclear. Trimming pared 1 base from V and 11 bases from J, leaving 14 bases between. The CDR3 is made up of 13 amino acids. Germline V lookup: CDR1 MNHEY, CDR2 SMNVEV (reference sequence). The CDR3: CASSLFGGSSAFF. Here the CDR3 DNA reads TGTGCCAGCAGTTTATTTGGAGGCTCCTCGGCTTTCTTT.